The 14 T cell receptor beta chains below all came from one sample that was sequenced in a study of blood T cell repertoires in COVID-19. Using immunoSEQ multiplex PCR, the repertoire was profiled, and TCRdb retains in-frame clones only, with some absent. The data contain about 14,000 clones, around 70% of them singletons. The sample taken for sequencing was peripheral blood. These receptors were obtained from a boy under 10 years old with active or convalescent COVID-19.

V usage is TRBV4-1 and J usage is TRBJ2-5; D might be TRBD2 (5 bases). This CDR3 has 14 residues. Germline V lookup: CDR1 MGHRA, CDR2 YSYEKL. Trimming took off 0 bases at V and 5 bases at J, with 10 bases between the two ends. CDR3 loop: CASSQDEEEETQYF. CDR3 nucleotides: TGCGCCAGCAGCCAAGATGAGGAGGAGGAGACCCAGTACTTC.

The chain combines TRBV4-3 with TRBJ1-3, with 8 bases aligning to TRBD1. Losses at the gene ends were 0 bases for V and 7 bases for J; bases not matched to a gene: 5. The germline V gene encodes CDR1 LGHNA and CDR2 YSLEER. The CDR3 is 15 amino acids. CDR3 nucleotide sequence: TGCGCCAGCAGCCAAGAGTTCAGGGGGCAGAACACCATATATTTT. Protein: CASSQEFRGQNTIYF.

The chain uses TRBV7-9 and TRBJ2-7; tentatively, D is TRBD2 (7 bases). Germline-derived CDR1 and CDR2 are SEHNR and FQNEAQ (reference sequence). Trimming took 5 bases from V and 2 from J, leaving 25 bases between them. CDR3 length: 18 amino acids. The CDR3, as DNA: TGTGCCAGCAGCCCCTACAGGGTTTGGTGGCTAGCGGCCTACGAGCAGTACTTC. Amino acid sequence: CASSPYRVWWLAAYEQYF.

By sample fraction, this clone is medium-sized (0.01 to 0.1%). The rearrangement links TRBV6-1 to TRBJ1-4; D remains ambiguous. Germline CDR1 and CDR2: MNHNS and SASEGT. Between the trimmed V and J ends, which lost 4 bases and 0 bases, there was a span of 12 bases. This CDR3 spans 16 amino acids. The CDR3 DNA is TGTGCCAGCAGTGGGATGACGGCGGCAACTAATGAAAAACTGTTTTTT. The encoded protein is CASSGMTAATNEKLFF.

This clone was seen more than once but under ten times. The chain recombines TRBV19 with TRBJ1-5, with D possibly matching TRBD1 (5 bases). This CDR3 is built from 15 residues. The ends were cut back, 7 bases at V and 5 bases at J, with 18 bases in the middle. Germline CDR1 reads LNHDA; CDR2 reads SQIVND (reference sequence). For the CDR3, the DNA is TGTGCCAGTATACCTCGGTGGGGGGACCATCAGCCCCAGCATTTT. It codes for CASIPRWGDHQPQHF.

The chain has TRBV5-4 and TRBJ2-7; 8 nucleotides match TRBD1. There are 15 residues in the CDR3. Germline V gives CDR1 SGHNT, CDR2 YYREEE (reference sequence). With V trimmed by 0 bases and J by 6 bases, 8 bases remained unmatched. The CDR3: CASSLGSDRGREQYF. Here the CDR3 DNA reads TGTGCCAGCAGCTTGGGGTCCGACAGGGGCCGCGAGCAGTACTTC.

The J gene is TRBJ1-5, the V gene TRBV6-2 or TRBV6-3; D gene ambiguous. Germline V gene data show CDR1 as MNHEY and CDR2 as SVGEGT. V lost 6 bases and J 0 bases, leaving 9 bases between the germline ends. This CDR3 comprises 14 residues. The CDR3, as DNA: TGTGCCAGCAGCATCGTAAATAGCAATCAGCCCCAGCATTTT. Its translation: CASSIVNSNQPQHF.

This clone appeared a few times. This rearrangement joins TRBV15 to TRBJ1-5; a weak D match, TRBD1 (5 bases). The germline CDR1 and CDR2 sequences are LNHNV and YYDKDF (reference sequence). This CDR3 comprises 15 residues. Trimming took off 5 bases at V and 1 base at J, with 12 bases between the two ends. The CDR3 DNA follows: TGTGCCACCAGCCCCCCGGGGGGAAGCAATCAGCCCCAGCATTTT. It is translated as CATSPPGGSNQPQHF.

The V gene is TRBV6-5, the J gene TRBJ1-2; D may be TRBD1 (5 bases). The CDR3 contains 13 residues. Deletions cut 7 bases from V and 6 bases from J, with 15 bases between. The germline V gene encodes CDR1 MNHEY and CDR2 SVGAGI. CDR3 sequence reads: CASIQTAVNGYTF. Written as DNA, the CDR3 is TGTGCCAGCATTCAGACAGCCGTCAATGGCTACACCTTC.

The rearrangement joins TRBV3-1 (or the pseudogene TRBV3-2) to TRBJ1-3; possibly TRBD1 for D (5 bases). The CDR3 covers 12 residues. V dropped 3 bases and J dropped 9 bases, with 9 bases sitting between them. The germline gives CDR1 LGHDT, CDR2 YNNKEL (reference sequence). CDR3 protein: CASSQGRSTIYF. The CDR3 coding sequence is TGTGCCAGCAGCCAGGGGCGTAGCACCATATATTTT.

The chain is built from TRBV5-1 and TRBJ2-7, with D unclear. V was pared by 2 bases and J by 0 bases, with 15 bases between. The germline CDR1 and CDR2 sequences are SGHRS and YFSETQ. The CDR3 is 16 residues long. The CDR3 DNA reads TGCGCCAGCAGCTTAAGTGGGCAACCAAGCTCCTACGAGCAGTACTTC. Residues: CASSLSGQPSSYEQYF.

The genes are TRBV28 and TRBJ1-2; D unclear. Germline CDR1 MDHEN, CDR2 SYDVKM. With 6 bases removed from V and 7 bases from J, the gap between germline ends came to 15 bases. The CDR3 loop spans 13 amino acids. In DNA, the CDR3 is TGTGCCAGCAGGTCAGGTTTGTCCGGTGGCTACACCTTC. Encoded protein: CASRSGLSGGYTF.

This clone showed up just a few times. This chain joins TRBV27 and TRBJ2-1; 9 bases are a match to TRBD1. This CDR3 has 15 residues. CDR1 and CDR2 (germline): MNHEY, SMNVEV (reference sequence). J was trimmed by 9 bases and V by 2 bases; bases with no gene match: 8. CDR3 DNA sequence: TGTGCCAGCAGTTTAACCGGGACAGGGTATACTGAGCAGTTCTTC. Translation gives CASSLTGTGYTEQFF.

V and J are TRBV2 and TRBJ1-5, with TRBD1 identical over 7 bases. Germline lookup yields CDR1 SNHLY and CDR2 FYNNEI. The V gene end was trimmed by 6 bases and the J gene end by 8 bases; junction bases not matched to a gene: 13. This CDR3 has 15 amino acids. The CDR3 DNA sequence: TGTGCCAGCAGGAAACGGACAGGCCGTGGGGAGCCCCAGCATTTT. Translating it yields CASRKRTGRGEPQHF.